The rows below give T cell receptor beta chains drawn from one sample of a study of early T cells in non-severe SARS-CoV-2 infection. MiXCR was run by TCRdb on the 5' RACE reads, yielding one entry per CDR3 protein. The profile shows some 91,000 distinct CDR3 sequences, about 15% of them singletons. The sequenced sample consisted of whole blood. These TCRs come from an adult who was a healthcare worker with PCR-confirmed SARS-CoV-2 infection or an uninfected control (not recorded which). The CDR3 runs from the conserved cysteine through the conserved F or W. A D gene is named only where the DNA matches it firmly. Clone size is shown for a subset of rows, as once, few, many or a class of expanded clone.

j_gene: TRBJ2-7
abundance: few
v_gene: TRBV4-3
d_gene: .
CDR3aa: CASSQGSVSGPYEQYF
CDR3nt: TGCGCCAGCAGCCAAGGGTCGGTCTCGGGGCCCTACGAGCAGTACTTC

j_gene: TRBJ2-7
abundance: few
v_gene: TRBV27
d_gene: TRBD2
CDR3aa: CASSFPSGRWYF
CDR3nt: TGTGCCAGCAGTTTCCCTAGCGGGAGGTGGTACTTC

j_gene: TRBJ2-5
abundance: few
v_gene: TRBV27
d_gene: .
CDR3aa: CASRETQYF
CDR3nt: TGTGCCAGCAGAGAGACCCAGTACTTC

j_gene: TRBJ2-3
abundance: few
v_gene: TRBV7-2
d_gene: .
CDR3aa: CASSSMTDTQYF
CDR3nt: TGTGCCAGCAGCTCCATGACAGATACGCAGTATTTT

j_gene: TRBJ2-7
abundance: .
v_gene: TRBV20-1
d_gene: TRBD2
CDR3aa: CSARDALRLAIASGSDEQYF
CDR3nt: TGCAGTGCTAGAGATGCTCTGAGGTTAGCTATTGCTAGCGGGAGTGACGAGCAGTACTTC

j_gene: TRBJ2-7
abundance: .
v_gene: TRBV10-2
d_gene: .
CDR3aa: CASSDGGPPYEQYF
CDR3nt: TGCGCCAGCAGTGACGGGGGGCCCCCCTACGAGCAGTACTTC

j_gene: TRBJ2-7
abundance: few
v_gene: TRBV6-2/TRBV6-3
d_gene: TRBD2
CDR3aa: CASSYGGSGKGEQYF
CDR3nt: TGTGCCAGCAGTTATGGCGGGAGTGGAAAAGGTGAGCAGTACTTC

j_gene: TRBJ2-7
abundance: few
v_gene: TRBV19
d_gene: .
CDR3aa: CASTASLPPYEQYF
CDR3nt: TGTGCCAGTACAGCTTCACTTCCTCCCTACGAGCAGTACTTC

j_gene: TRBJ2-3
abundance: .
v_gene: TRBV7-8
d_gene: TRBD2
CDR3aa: CASSPRRLAGADTQYF
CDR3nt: TGTGCCAGCAGCCCCAGGCGGCTAGCGGGAGCAGATACGCAGTATTTT

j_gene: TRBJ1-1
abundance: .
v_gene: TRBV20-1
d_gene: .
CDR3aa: CSARDPNTNTEAFF
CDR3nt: TGCAGTGCTAGAGATCCTAACACGAACACTGAAGCTTTCTTT

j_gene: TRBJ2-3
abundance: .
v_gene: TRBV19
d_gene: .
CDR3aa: CASSITTLVTDTQYF
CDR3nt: TGTGCCAGTAGTATCACGACCTTGGTCACAGATACGCAGTATTTT

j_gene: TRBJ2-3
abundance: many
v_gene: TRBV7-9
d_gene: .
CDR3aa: CASRYERSTDTQYF
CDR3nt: TGTGCCAGCAGGTACGAGCGCAGCACAGATACGCAGTATTTT

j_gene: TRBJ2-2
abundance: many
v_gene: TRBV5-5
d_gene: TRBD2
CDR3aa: CASGTLVAAGGQGTGELFF
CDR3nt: TGTGCCAGCGGGACTCTGGTAGCCGCGGGAGGTCAAGGTACCGGGGAGCTGTTTTTT

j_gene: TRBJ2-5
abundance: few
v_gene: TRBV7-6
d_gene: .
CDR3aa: CASSSGEETQYF
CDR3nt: TGTGCCAGCAGCTCCGGGGAAGAGACCCAGTACTTC

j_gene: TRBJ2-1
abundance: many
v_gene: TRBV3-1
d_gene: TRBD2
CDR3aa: CASSQGLAGGEQFF
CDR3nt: TGTGCCAGCAGCCAAGGACTAGCGGGAGGCGAGCAGTTCTTC

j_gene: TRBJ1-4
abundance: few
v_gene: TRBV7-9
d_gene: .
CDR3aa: CASSPGGSEKLFF
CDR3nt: TGTGCCAGCAGCCCTGGTGGTTCAGAAAAACTGTTTTTT

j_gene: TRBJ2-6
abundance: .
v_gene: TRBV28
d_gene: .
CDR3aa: CASRPYSGANVLTF
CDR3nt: TGTGCCAGCAGGCCTTACTCCGGGGCCAACGTCCTGACTTTC

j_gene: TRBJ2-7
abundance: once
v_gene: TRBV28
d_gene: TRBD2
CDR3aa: CASSLAGGPINEQYF
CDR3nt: TGTGCCAGCAGCTTAGCGGGAGGGCCCATCAACGAGCAGTACTTC

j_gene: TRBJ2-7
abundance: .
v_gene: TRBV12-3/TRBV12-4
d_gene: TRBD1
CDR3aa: CASSASQGANEQYF
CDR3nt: TGTGCCAGCAGCGCCTCTCAGGGGGCGAACGAGCAGTACTTC

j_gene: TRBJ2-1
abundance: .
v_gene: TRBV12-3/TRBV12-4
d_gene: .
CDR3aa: CASRSGRSSYNEQFF
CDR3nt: TGTGCCAGCAGGTCGGGGAGGAGCTCCTACAATGAGCAGTTCTTC

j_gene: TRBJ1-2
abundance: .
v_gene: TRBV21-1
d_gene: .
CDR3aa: CASSKGRKTNYGYTF
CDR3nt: TGTGCCAGCAGCAAAGGGAGGAAGACCAACTATGGCTACACCTTC

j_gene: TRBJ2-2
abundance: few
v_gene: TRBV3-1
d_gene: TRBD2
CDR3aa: CASSQAPLAGNTGELFF
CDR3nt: TGTGCCAGCAGCCAAGCGCCCCTAGCGGGAAACACCGGGGAGCTGTTTTTT

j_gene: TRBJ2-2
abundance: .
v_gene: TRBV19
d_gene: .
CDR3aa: CASSIMGDTGELFF
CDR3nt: TGTGCCAGTAGTATAATGGGGGACACCGGGGAGCTGTTTTTT